The rows below give T cell receptor beta chains drawn from one sample of a study of human T cells and chemical hapten exposure. TCRdb itself ran the RACE reads through MiXCR, one entry per CDR3 protein. This table has about 41,000 distinct CDR3 sequences, about 4% appearing once. The sample here was whole blood, taken in connection with sensitization to the hapten diphenylcyclopropenone (DPC). The receptors were sampled from a man over 45 with alopecia areata. Some clones in this sample may be carry-over from other donors' samples. Both conserved end residues are part of each CDR3. D genes are given only for firm matches. A row's size may be missing; if present it is once, few, many or a size class.

>few|TRBV28|TRBJ2-5|TRBD2
CASRSGTSGRVWTETQYF
TGTGCCAGCAGATCCGGGACTAGCGGGAGGGTTTGGACTGAGACCCAGTACTTC
>many|TRBV6-2/TRBV6-3|TRBJ2-7|.
CASSKRAVPSSYEQYF
TGTGCCAGCAGCAAGCGGGCCGTCCCTTCCTCCTACGAGCAGTACTTC
>many|TRBV7-9|TRBJ2-3|TRBD2
CASSGGLAASTDTQYF
TGTGCCAGCAGCGGGGGACTAGCGGCTAGCACAGATACGCAGTATTTT
>many|TRBV28|TRBJ2-1|TRBD1
CASSYRQGYYNEQFF
TGTGCCAGCAGCTACAGACAGGGATATTACAATGAGCAGTTCTTC
>.|TRBV18|TRBJ1-1|.
CASSPPVDGEAFF
TGTGCCAGCTCACCACCTGTAGACGGTGAAGCTTTCTTT
>many|TRBV4-2|TRBJ1-1|.
CVSSQDPTVRGAFF
TGTGTCAGCAGCCAAGATCCCACGGTAAGGGGAGCTTTCTTT
>few|TRBV5-1|TRBJ2-1|TRBD1
CASRSVGTASYNEQFF
TGCGCCAGCAGATCAGTAGGGACAGCTTCCTACAATGAGCAGTTCTTC
>many|TRBV19|TRBJ2-1|TRBD2
CASSRRGGRIYNEQFF
TGTGCCAGTAGCCGGAGGGGCGGGAGAATTTACAATGAGCAGTTCTTC
>many|TRBV28|TRBJ2-3|TRBD2
CASRQWTSAKKIKADTQYF
TGTGCCAGCAGACAATGGACTAGCGCAAAAAAAATCAAGGCAGATACGCAGTATTTT
>many|TRBV6-6|TRBJ2-7|TRBD1
CASRHGQGAREQYF
TGTGCCAGCAGACACGGACAGGGGGCGAGAGAGCAGTACTTC
>medium-sized|TRBV29-1|TRBJ2-1|.
CSVLKRENEQFF
TGCAGCGTTCTTAAGAGGGAAAATGAGCAGTTCTTC
>many|TRBV7-8|TRBJ2-3|.
CASRSADTQYF
TGTGCCAGCAGGAGTGCAGATACGCAGTATTTT
>many|TRBV7-9|TRBJ1-1|.
CASSLAQAENTEAFF
TGTGCCAGCAGCTTAGCACAGGCGGAGAACACTGAAGCTTTCTTT
>many|TRBV14|TRBJ2-5|TRBD2
CASSQDLRLAGARETQYF
TGTGCCAGCAGCCAAGATCTTCGACTAGCGGGAGCTCGAGAGACCCAGTACTTC
>few|TRBV20-1|TRBJ1-2|.
CSALRERGRSSNYGYTF
TGCAGTGCCCTTCGTGAGCGGGGGCGCAGTTCCAACTATGGCTACACCTTC
>few|TRBV19|TRBJ2-3|.
CASSTAGTSTDTQYF
TGTGCCAGTAGTACGGCGGGGACTAGCACAGATACGCAGTATTTT
>many|TRBV6-1|TRBJ1-6|TRBD1
CASSENWKQGAFRSPLHF
TGTGCCAGCAGTGAAAACTGGAAACAGGGGGCTTTTCGATCACCCCTCCACTTT
>few|TRBV4-2|TRBJ2-7|.
CASSQDLGRPYEQYF
TGTGCCAGCAGCCAAGATCTTGGGAGGCCCTACGAGCAGTACTTC
>few|TRBV6-2/TRBV6-3|TRBJ1-5|.
CASSLSGGNQPQHF
TGTGCCAGCAGTCTTTCCGGAGGCAATCAGCCCCAGCATTTT
>many|TRBV20-1|TRBJ2-7|.
CSASAPGEAHEQYF
TGCAGTGCTAGCGCCCCGGGAGAGGCCCACGAGCAGTACTTC
>many|TRBV28|TRBJ2-1|TRBD1
CASSGGQGDNEQFF
TGTGCCAGCAGTGGGGGACAGGGGGACAATGAGCAGTTCTTC
>many|TRBV28|TRBJ1-1|.
CASSSPQGSNTEAFF
TGTGCCAGCAGTTCCCCCCAGGGGTCGAACACTGAAGCTTTCTTT
>many|TRBV28|TRBJ2-1|.
CASSPLGTYNEQFF
TGTGCCAGCAGTCCCCTTGGGACTTACAATGAGCAGTTCTTC
>many|TRBV28|TRBJ1-2|TRBD1
CASSPPTGNLGGYTF
TGTGCCAGCAGTCCACCGACAGGGAATCTAGGTGGCTACACCTTC
>.|TRBV19|TRBJ2-7|TRBD2
CASKAIAGGTSYEQYF
TGTGCCAGTAAGGCCATAGCGGGAGGGACCTCCTACGAGCAGTACTTC
>.|TRBV19|TRBJ2-1|TRBD2
CASSINLVAGYEQFF
TGTGCCAGTAGTATTAACTTGGTAGCGGGATATGAGCAGTTCTTC
>many|TRBV11-2|TRBJ2-3|.
CASTPWGAASGLNTQYF
TGTGCCAGCACCCCCTGGGGTGCGGCGTCAGGGCTAAATACGCAGTATTTT
>many|TRBV7-8|TRBJ2-7|.
CASSLEGGTYEQYF
TGTGCCAGCAGCTTAGAGGGTGGGACCTACGAGCAGTACTTC
>many|TRBV7-2|TRBJ2-5|TRBD2
CASSLAPLTSGKETQYF
TGTGCCAGCAGCTTAGCACCACTAACTAGCGGGAAAGAGACCCAGTACTTC
>many|TRBV5-1|TRBJ2-1|TRBD1
CASSSGTGLEGQFF
TGCGCCAGCAGTTCCGGGACAGGGTTAGAAGGGCAGTTCTTC
>many|TRBV28|TRBJ2-5|TRBD2
CASSLRVSGRETQYF
TGTGCCAGCAGTTTACGGGTTAGCGGGCGCGAGACCCAGTACTTC
>many|TRBV7-2|TRBJ1-5|.
CASSPSDYQPQHF
TGTGCCAGCAGCCCCTCGGACTATCAGCCCCAGCATTTT